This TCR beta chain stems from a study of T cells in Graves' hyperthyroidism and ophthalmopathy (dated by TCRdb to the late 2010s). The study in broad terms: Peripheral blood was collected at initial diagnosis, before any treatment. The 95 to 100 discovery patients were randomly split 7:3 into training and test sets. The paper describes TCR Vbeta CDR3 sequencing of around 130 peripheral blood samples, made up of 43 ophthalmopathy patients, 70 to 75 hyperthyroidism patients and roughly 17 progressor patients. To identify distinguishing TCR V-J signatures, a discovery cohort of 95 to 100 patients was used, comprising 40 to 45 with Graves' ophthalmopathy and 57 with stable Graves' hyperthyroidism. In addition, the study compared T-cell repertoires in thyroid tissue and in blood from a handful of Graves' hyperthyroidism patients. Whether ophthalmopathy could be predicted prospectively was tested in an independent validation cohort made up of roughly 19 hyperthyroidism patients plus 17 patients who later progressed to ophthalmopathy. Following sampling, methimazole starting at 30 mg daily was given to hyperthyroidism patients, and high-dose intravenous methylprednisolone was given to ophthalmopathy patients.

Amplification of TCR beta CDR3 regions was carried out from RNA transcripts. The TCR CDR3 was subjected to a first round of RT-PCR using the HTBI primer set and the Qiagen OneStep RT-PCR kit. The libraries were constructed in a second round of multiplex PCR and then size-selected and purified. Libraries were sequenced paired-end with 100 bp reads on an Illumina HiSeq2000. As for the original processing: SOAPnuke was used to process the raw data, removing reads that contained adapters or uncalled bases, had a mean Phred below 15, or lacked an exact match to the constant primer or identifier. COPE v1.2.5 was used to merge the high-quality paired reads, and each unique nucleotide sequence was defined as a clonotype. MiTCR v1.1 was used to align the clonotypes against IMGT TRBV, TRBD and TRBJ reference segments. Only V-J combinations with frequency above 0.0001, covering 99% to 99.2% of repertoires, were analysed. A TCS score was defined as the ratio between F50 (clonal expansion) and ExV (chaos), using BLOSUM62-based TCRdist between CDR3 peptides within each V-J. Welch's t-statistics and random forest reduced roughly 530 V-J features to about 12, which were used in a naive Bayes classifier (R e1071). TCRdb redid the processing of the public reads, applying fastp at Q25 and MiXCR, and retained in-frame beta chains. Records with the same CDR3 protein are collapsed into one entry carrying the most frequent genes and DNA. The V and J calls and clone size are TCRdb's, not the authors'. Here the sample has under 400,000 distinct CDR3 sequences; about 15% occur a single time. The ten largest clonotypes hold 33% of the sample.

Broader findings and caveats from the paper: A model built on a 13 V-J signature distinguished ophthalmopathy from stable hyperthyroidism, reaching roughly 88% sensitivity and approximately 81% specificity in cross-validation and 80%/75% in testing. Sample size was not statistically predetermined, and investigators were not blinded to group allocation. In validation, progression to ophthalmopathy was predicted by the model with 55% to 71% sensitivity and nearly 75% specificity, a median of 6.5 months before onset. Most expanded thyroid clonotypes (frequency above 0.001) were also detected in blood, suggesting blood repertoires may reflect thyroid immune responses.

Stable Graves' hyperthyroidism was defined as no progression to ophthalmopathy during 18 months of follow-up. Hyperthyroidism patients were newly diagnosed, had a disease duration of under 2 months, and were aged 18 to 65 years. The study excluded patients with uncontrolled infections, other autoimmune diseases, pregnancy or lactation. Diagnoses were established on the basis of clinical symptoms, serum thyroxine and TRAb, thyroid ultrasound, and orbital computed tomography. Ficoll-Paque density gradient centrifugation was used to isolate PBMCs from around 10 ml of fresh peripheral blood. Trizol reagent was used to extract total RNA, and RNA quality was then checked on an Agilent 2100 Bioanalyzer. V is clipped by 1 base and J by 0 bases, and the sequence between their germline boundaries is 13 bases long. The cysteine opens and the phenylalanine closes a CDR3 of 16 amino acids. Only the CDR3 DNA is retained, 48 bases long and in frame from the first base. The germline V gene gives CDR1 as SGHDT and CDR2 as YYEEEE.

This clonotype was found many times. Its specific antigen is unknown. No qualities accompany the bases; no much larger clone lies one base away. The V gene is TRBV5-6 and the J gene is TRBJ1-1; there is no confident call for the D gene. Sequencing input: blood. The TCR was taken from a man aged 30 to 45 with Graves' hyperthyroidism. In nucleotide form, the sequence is TGTGCCAGCAGCTTGCGGGCAGTCCGCATGAACACTGAAGCTTTCTTT. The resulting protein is CASSLRAVRMNTEAFF. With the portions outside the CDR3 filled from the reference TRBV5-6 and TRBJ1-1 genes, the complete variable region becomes DAGVTQSPTHLIKTRGQQVTLRCSPKSGHDTVSWYQQALGQGPQFIFQYYEEEERQRGNFPDRFSGHQFPNYSSELNVNALLLGDSALYLCASSLRAVRMNTEAFFGQGTRLTVV.